These T cell receptor beta chains were read from a single sample in a study of OX40 agonist ivuxolimab in advanced cancers. TCRdb keeps only in-frame clones here, not all; method: immunoSEQ multiplex PCR. The table includes 30,000 to 35,000 clones, roughly 80% detected once. The sequenced sample was CD4+ or CD8+ T cells sorted from blood, obtained in a trial of the OX40 agonist ivuxolimab. Every receptor here comes from an adult with an advanced solid tumor such as melanoma, head and neck, liver or kidney cancer. The CDR3 runs from the conserved cysteine through the conserved F or W. A D gene is named only where the DNA matches it firmly. Size tells how often a clone was seen (once, few, many) or the class of an expanded clone, and some rows leave it out.

v_call: TRBV25-1; clone_size: once; d_call: .; j_call: TRBJ1-5; cdr3_aa: CASSGAGETGSNQPQHF; cdr3_nt: TGTGCCAGCAGTGGCGCCGGGGAAACGGGTAGCAATCAGCCCCAGCATTTT
v_call: TRBV28; clone_size: .; d_call: .; j_call: TRBJ2-6; cdr3_aa: CASSKPGTSGANVLTF; cdr3_nt: TGTGCCAGCAGTAAACCCGGGACCTCTGGGGCCAACGTCCTGACTTTC
v_call: TRBV11-2; clone_size: once; d_call: .; j_call: TRBJ2-5; cdr3_aa: CASSLGGRGQETQYF; cdr3_nt: TGTGCCAGCAGCTTAGGAGGCCGAGGGCAAGAGACCCAGTACTTC
v_call: TRBV5-4; clone_size: .; d_call: TRBD1; j_call: TRBJ2-7; cdr3_aa: CASSFLQGRDIHEQYF; cdr3_nt: TGTGCCAGCAGCTTCTTACAGGGGCGCGACATCCACGAGCAGTACTTC
v_call: TRBV2; clone_size: .; d_call: .; j_call: TRBJ2-7; cdr3_aa: CASRARQLYEQYF; cdr3_nt: TGTGCCAGCAGGGCCCGACAGCTCTACGAGCAGTACTTC
v_call: TRBV11-2; clone_size: once; d_call: .; j_call: TRBJ2-7; cdr3_aa: CASSLGREIYEQYF; cdr3_nt: TGTGCCAGCAGCTTAGGCAGGGAAATCTACGAGCAGTACTTC
v_call: TRBV9; clone_size: .; d_call: .; j_call: TRBJ2-3; cdr3_aa: CASSVTGNQWRADTQYF; cdr3_nt: TGTGCCAGCAGCGTAACCGGAAACCAATGGCGGGCAGATACGCAGTATTTT
v_call: TRBV27; clone_size: .; d_call: .; j_call: TRBJ1-6; cdr3_aa: CASSFRQTNNSPLHF; cdr3_nt: TGTGCCAGCAGTTTCAGGCAGACCAATAATTCACCCCTCCACTTT
v_call: TRBV5-1; clone_size: .; d_call: .; j_call: TRBJ2-2; cdr3_aa: CASSRYGPNTGELFF; cdr3_nt: TGCGCCAGCAGCCGTTATGGACCTAACACCGGGGAGCTGTTTTTT
v_call: TRBV28; clone_size: .; d_call: TRBD1; j_call: TRBJ2-7; cdr3_aa: CASSRPGTGLSYEQYF; cdr3_nt: TGTGCCAGCAGTCGCCCCGGGACAGGGCTCTCTTACGAGCAGTACTTC
v_call: TRBV2; clone_size: few; d_call: .; j_call: TRBJ2-7; cdr3_aa: CASNDGSYEQYF; cdr3_nt: TGTGCCAGCAATGACGGCTCCTACGAGCAGTACTTC
v_call: TRBV7-2; clone_size: .; d_call: TRBD2; j_call: TRBJ2-7; cdr3_aa: CASSPSSGSRYKQYF; cdr3_nt: TGTGCCAGCAGCCCCTCCAGCGGGAGTCGATACAAGCAGTACTTC
v_call: TRBV4-1; clone_size: .; d_call: TRBD2; j_call: TRBJ2-1; cdr3_aa: CASSPGLAGNEQFF; cdr3_nt: TGCGCCAGCAGCCCGGGACTAGCGGGAAATGAGCAGTTCTTC